A single sample is the source of the 4 T cell receptor beta chains below, sequenced in a study of OX40 agonist ivuxolimab in advanced cancers. Here immunoSEQ multiplex PCR was the method, and the copy in TCRdb shows in-frame clones only, minus some. Of about 73,000 clones listed, about 81% are singletons. Source: CD4+ or CD8+ T cells sorted from blood, taken in a trial of the OX40 agonist ivuxolimab. The origin of the receptors is an adult with an advanced solid tumor such as melanoma, head and neck, liver or kidney cancer.

V gene TRBV5-5 combines with J gene TRBJ1-4; D unclear. V was pared by 1 base and J by 4 bases, with 8 bases between. CDR3 length: 14 residues. Germline V gene data show CDR1 as SGHKS and CDR2 as YYEKEE (reference sequence). Here the CDR3 reads CASSLFSYNEKLFF. CDR3 coding DNA: TGTGCCAGCAGCTTGTTCAGCTATAATGAAAAACTGTTTTTT.

The J gene is TRBJ1-2, the V gene TRBV4-3; a weak D match, TRBD1 (6 bases). The CDR3 is made up of 17 amino acids. With 0 bases removed from V and 2 bases from J, the gap between germline ends came to 16 bases. Per germline, CDR1 LGHNA and CDR2 YSLEER. The DNA for the CDR3 is TGCGCCAGCAGCCAAGATGGTCTTGCACAGGGCAACTATGGCTACACCTTC. It yields the protein CASSQDGLAQGNYGYTF.

CDR3 DNA sequence: TGCGCCAGCAGCCGTCTACTAGCGGAGAACTACGAGCAGTACTTC. Translation: CASSRLLAENYEQYF. The chain has TRBV5-1 and TRBJ2-7; 8 positions agree with TRBD2. There are 15 residues in the CDR3. V gave up 4 bases and J gave up 3 bases; unmatched junction bases: 9. Germline V CDR1 and CDR2: SGHRS, YFSETQ. Variable domain in full (rest from reference TRBV5-1 and TRBJ2-7): KAGVTQTPRYLIKTRGQQVTLSCSPISGHRSVSWYQQTPGQGLQFLFEYFSETQRNKGNFPGRFSGRQFSNSRSEMNVSTLELGDSALYLCASSRLLAENYEQYFGPGTRLTVT.

V and J are TRBV28 and TRBJ2-4; 7 bases agree with TRBD2. CDR3 length equals 16 residues. Looked up from germline, CDR1 is MDHEN and CDR2 is SYDVKM. The trim removed 4 bases at V and 6 bases at J, leaving 12 bases unmatched. The CDR3: CASSSSAGRGGNIQYF. CDR3 in DNA: TGTGCCAGCAGTTCCTCAGCGGGGAGGGGAGGAAACATTCAGTACTTC.